The present TCR beta chain was sequenced within a study of blood T cell repertoires in COVID-19. The wider study: Nucleic acid was either cDNA or gDNA, and it came from T cells, B-cell-depleted T cells, or PBMCs.

The method was immunoSEQ multiplex PCR; TCRdb's version includes in-frame clones alone and lacks a portion of them. The sample carries roughly 380,000 clones, roughly nine tenths recorded once. Across 20 to 25 US areas, participants ranged in age from 18 to 89 years. Cohort allocation depended upon clinical history that participants reported. For recovered donors of Cohort 3, there were two negative PCRs, clearance, or symptom resolution. J lost 1 base, V lost 4 bases, and 13 bases had no gene match. CDR3 size: 18 residues. Germline CDR1 SGHVS, CDR2 FNYEAQ. The TCR was taken from a woman in her twenties or thirties who had recovered from COVID-19. The source material was PBMCs or T cells enriched from blood (not recorded which). This chain joins TRBV7-6 and TRBJ2-5; 9 bases fit TRBD2. CDR3 amino acids: CASSSSWSGGTLQETQYF. In DNA form, the CDR3 reads TGTGCCAGCAGCTCTAGCTGGAGCGGGGGGACCCTCCAAGAGACCCAGTACTTC.